This T cell receptor beta chain comes out of a study of T cell clonotyping in hematopoietic cell transplantation. A remark on this clone: Its antigen remains unidentified.

The CDR3 sequence is 13 residues long. With V trimmed by 3 bases and J by 3 bases, 3 bases remained unmatched. Germline values: CDR1 SGHNT, CDR2 YYREEE (reference sequence). Study results and limitations: Recipient TCR diversity dropped after transplant; expanded clonotypes rose from day 30 to 180. Cells were unsorted, so CD4 and CD8 contributions were not separated. At the given depth, recipient repertoires were over 95% de novo clonotypes.

The repertoire was sequenced with immunoSEQ multiplex PCR; TCRdb's copy has only in-frame clones and lacks some. The sample yields approximately 11,000 clones, more than 90% seen once. Time point denoted: recipient sample about 28 days before transplant, after cytoreduction. Recipients were bled about 28 days pretransplant and at posttransplant days 30, 100, 180. The chain uses TRBV5-4 and TRBJ2-7; 7 bases fit TRBD1. The clonotype was recovered from a woman in her thirties or forties with acute myeloid leukemia. Some clones in this sample may be carry-over from other donors' samples. Material: peripheral blood mononuclear cells, obtained before stem cell transplant. The CDR3 here is CASSWDRNYEQYF. In DNA, the CDR3 is TGTGCCAGCAGCTGGGACAGAAACTACGAGCAGTACTTC.